This T cell receptor beta chain derives from a study of cytomegalovirus exposure and HLA in healthy donors. CDR3 length: 13 amino acids. With V trimmed by 6 bases and J by 8 bases, 5 bases remained unmatched. Germline V gives CDR1 MNHEY, CDR2 SVGAGI. This clone was counted between two and nine times. Its specificity is not known. With 60 Vbeta and 13 Jbeta primers, the PCR was carried out. Produced via immunoSEQ multiplex PCR; TCRdb's table is partial and in-frame only. The top ten clones hold about 1.5% of a sample with around 140,000 clones, approximately 84% of them seen once. Study outcomes and limitations: Specificity of three CMV-associated chains for CMV antigens was verified in vitro.

The rearrangement joins TRBV6-5 to TRBJ1-5; TRBD1 matches at 9 bases. The clonotype was recovered from a man aged 25-45 years in good health and CMV-seropositive. The specimen sequenced was PBMCs. The CDR3 region has the DNA TGTGCCAGCAGGGGACAGGGCGTAGAGCCCCAGCATTTT. Encoded protein: CASRGQGVEPQHF.